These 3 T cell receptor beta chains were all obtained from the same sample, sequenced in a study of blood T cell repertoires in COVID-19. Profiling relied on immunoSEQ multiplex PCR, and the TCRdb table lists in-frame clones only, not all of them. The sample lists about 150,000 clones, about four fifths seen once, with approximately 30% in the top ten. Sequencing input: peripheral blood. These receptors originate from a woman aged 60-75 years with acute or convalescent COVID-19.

The DNA for the CDR3 is TGCGCCAGCAGCTTGGCCGCGGTCACCTCTGGAAACACCATATATTTT. This sequence encodes CASSLAAVTSGNTIYF. The rearrangement joins TRBV5-1 to TRBJ1-3; D gene unclear. V gave up 0 bases and J gave up 0 bases, with 10 bases separating them. The CDR3 loop spans 16 amino acids. Germline V lookup: CDR1 SGHRS, CDR2 YFSETQ.

CDR3 protein: CASSEGGYGYTF. CDR3 nucleotide sequence: TGTGCCAGCTCCGAGGGTGGCTATGGCTACACCTTC. The gene calls are TRBV18 and TRBJ1-2; D unresolved. Germline V gene data show CDR1 as KGHSH and CDR2 as LQKENI. Trimming took off 6 bases at V and 4 bases at J, with 9 bases between the two ends. The CDR3 has 12 residues.

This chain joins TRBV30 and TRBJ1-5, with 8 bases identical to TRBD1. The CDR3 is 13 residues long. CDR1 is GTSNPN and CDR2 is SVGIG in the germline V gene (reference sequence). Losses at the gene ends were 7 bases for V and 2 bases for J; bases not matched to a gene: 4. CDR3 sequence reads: CASATGGNQPQHF. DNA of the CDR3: TGTGCCTCCGCGACAGGGGGCAATCAGCCCCAGCATTTT.